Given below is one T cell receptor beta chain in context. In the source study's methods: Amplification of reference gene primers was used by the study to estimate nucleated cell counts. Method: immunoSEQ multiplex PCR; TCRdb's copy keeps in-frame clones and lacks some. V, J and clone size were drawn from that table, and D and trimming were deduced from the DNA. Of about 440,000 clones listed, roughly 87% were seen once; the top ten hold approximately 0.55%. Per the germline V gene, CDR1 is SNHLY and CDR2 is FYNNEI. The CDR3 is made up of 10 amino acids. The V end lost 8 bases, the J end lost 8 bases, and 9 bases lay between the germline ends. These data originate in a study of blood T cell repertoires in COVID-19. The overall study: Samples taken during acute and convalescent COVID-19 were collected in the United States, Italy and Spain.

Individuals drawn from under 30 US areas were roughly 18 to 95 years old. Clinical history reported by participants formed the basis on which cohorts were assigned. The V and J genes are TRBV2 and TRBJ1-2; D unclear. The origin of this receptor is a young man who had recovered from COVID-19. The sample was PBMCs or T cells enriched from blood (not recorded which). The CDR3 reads CASRLQGYTF. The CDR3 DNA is TGTGCCAGCCGATTACAGGGCTACACCTTC.